Sequencing of this TCR beta chain was carried out in a study of Ad26.COV2.S vaccination and SARS-CoV-2 variants. Study-wide background: In the study, Ad26.COV2.S was injected intramuscularly once, or twice 56 days apart.

Treatment noted: roughly 19 received Ad26.COV2.S at low or high dose, single or two shots; several received placebo; per-sample allocation not given. Day 63 after the first vaccine or placebo injection was the time point for sampling. This person who donated was an adult of 18-55 years in Boston. Clones were read by immunoSEQ multiplex PCR, and TCRdb kept only the in-frame ones, dropping some. This table holds 300,000 to 400,000 clones, 86% found once. The trim removed 4 bases at V and 7 bases at J, leaving 10 bases unmatched. Germline assignment: CDR1 SGDLS and CDR2 YYNGEE. The CDR3 runs 14 residues. Whole-study findings and limits: Breadth and depth estimates from TCRs may understate total T cell responses. Substantial post-vaccination breadth of spike-specific CD8+ and CD4+ T cell responses was reported.

On this clone: The antigen is unknown.

Sequencing was performed on peripheral blood, taken in a trial of Ad26.COV2.S vaccine versus placebo. This receptor was obtained from a person between 18 and 65 years old who received the Ad26.COV2.S COVID-19 vaccine or a placebo. This sequence joins TRBV9 and TRBJ1-1; 7 nucleotides agree with TRBD1. The CDR3 region is CASSPMTGPGEAFF. CDR3 nucleotide sequence: TGTGCCAGCAGCCCGATGACAGGGCCTGGTGAAGCTTTCTTT.